These T cell receptor beta chains were read from a single sample in a study of OX40 agonist ivuxolimab in advanced cancers. Sequencing used immunoSEQ multiplex PCR; TCRdb keeps in-frame clones, though not all of them. The sample has roughly 60,000 clones, around 87% seen once; the top ten hold more than 4.5%. The material sequenced was CD4+ or CD8+ T cells sorted from blood, taken in a trial of the OX40 agonist ivuxolimab. Receptor source: an adult with an advanced solid tumor such as melanoma, head and neck, liver or kidney cancer. The CDR3 runs from the conserved cysteine through the conserved F or W. A D gene is named only where the DNA matches it firmly. Clone size, where shown, is once, few, many, or a class for clones that have expanded.

TRBJ1-5,.,TRBV19,TRBD1,TGTGCCAGTAGCAGTGACAGGGTCAGCCAGCCCCAGCATTTT,CASSSDRVSQPQHF
TRBJ2-3,.,TRBV7-3,.,TGTGCCAGCAGCGCCTTTCCCGGGACATCTAGCACAGATACGCAGTATTTT,CASSAFPGTSSTDTQYF
TRBJ2-5,.,TRBV10-3,.,TGTGCCGTCCAGGGGCTGCAAGAGACCCAGTACTTC,CAVQGLQETQYF
TRBJ1-1,.,TRBV7-6,.,TGTGCCAGCAGCCGGGGAAATATAAACACTGAAGCTTTCTTT,CASSRGNINTEAFF
TRBJ1-3,.,TRBV2,.,TGTGCCAGCAGGGGACCGGGTGAGAACACCATATATTTT,CASRGPGENTIYF
TRBJ2-1,once,TRBV5-6,.,TGTGCCAGCAGCCCTCGCGGGCAGGGTTTCTACAATGAGCAGTTCTTC,CASSPRGQGFYNEQFF
TRBJ1-2,few,TRBV5-1,.,TGCGCCAGCAGCAGGGGTCAAACCTATGGCTACACCTTC,CASSRGQTYGYTF
TRBJ1-6,.,TRBV28,TRBD1,TGTGCCAGCAGTCCCTGGACAGGGGGAAATTCACCCCTCCACTTT,CASSPWTGGNSPLHF
TRBJ2-7,.,TRBV4-1,.,TGCGCCAGCAGCCAAGCCCGAGGCATCAGTAGCTACGAGCAGTACTTC,CASSQARGISSYEQYF
TRBJ2-4,.,TRBV6-1,.,TGTGCCAGCAAGGGACAATTCATTCAGTACTTC,CASKGQFIQYF
TRBJ2-1,.,TRBV2,.,TGTGCCAGCAGTATAGTCGGCAATGAGCAGTTCTTC,CASSIVGNEQFF
TRBJ1-2,.,TRBV4-1,.,TGCGCCAGCAGCCAAGAGAGGGGGGATGGCTACACCTTC,CASSQERGDGYTF
TRBJ1-2,few,TRBV19,.,TGTGCCAGTACCCCCGGAACAGGCCCTTATGGCTACACCTTC,CASTPGTGPYGYTF
TRBJ2-7,.,TRBV28,.,TGTGCCAGCATGGGGGCGAGCGGCTCCTACGAGCAGTACTTC,CASMGASGSYEQYF
TRBJ1-2,.,TRBV5-1,.,TGCGCCAGCAGCGTTCAGGAGGTGAATGGCTACACCTTC,CASSVQEVNGYTF
TRBJ2-7,once,TRBV19,TRBD2,TGTGCCAGTAGTCAAACCGGGACTAGATACGAGCAGTACTTC,CASSQTGTRYEQYF
TRBJ2-1,.,TRBV9,TRBD2,TGTGCCAGCAGCACTAGCGGGAGAGGGTCCTACAATGAGCAGTTCTTC,CASSTSGRGSYNEQFF
TRBJ1-4,once,TRBV2,TRBD1,TGTGCCAGCACCGACAGGGGGAGAACGGGTGAAAAACTGTTTTTT,CASTDRGRTGEKLFF
TRBJ2-3,.,TRBV14,TRBD2,TGTGCCAGCAGCCACCATCCGATTAGCGGGAGATGGACAGATACGCAGTATTTT,CASSHHPISGRWTDTQYF
TRBJ1-1,once,TRBV15,.,TGTGCCACCAGCACGGCCAACTCGAACACTGAAGCTTTCTTT,CATSTANSNTEAFF
TRBJ2-1,.,TRBV6-5,.,TGTGCCAGCAGCCCAATAACGCACACACGGGATGAGCAGTTCTTC,CASSPITHTRDEQFF
TRBJ2-3,once,TRBV29-1,.,TGCAGCGTTGAAGTGGTAGCGGGCACAGATACGCAGTATTTT,CSVEVVAGTDTQYF
TRBJ1-2,.,TRBV7-9,.,TGTGCCAGCAGCCAGAGGGGGGGCTATGGCTACACCTTC,CASSQRGGYGYTF
TRBJ2-5,.,TRBV10-3,.,TGTGCCGTACAGGGGGCTAGCGGGAATATGGAGACCCAGTACTTC,CAVQGASGNMETQYF
TRBJ2-3,.,TRBV7-9,.,TGTGCCAGCAGCTTTGTGGCAGGCACAGATACGCAGTATTTT,CASSFVAGTDTQYF
TRBJ2-1,.,TRBV5-1,.,TGCGCCAGCAGCTTGGACGGGTTTGGTGAGCAGTTCTTC,CASSLDGFGEQFF
TRBJ1-4,.,TRBV6-1,.,TGTGCCAGCAGTGAAGCCACAGGGTGGGGTTCCGAAAAACTGTTTTTT,CASSEATGWGSEKLFF
TRBJ2-1,.,TRBV7-3,TRBD2,TGTGCCAGCAGCCTTACTACTAGCGGGAGAGGTAATGAGCAGTTCTTC,CASSLTTSGRGNEQFF
TRBJ2-1,.,TRBV5-4,.,TGTGCCAGCAGCTTGGGGGGGCGGACTAGCTCCTACAATGAGCAGTTCTTC,CASSLGGRTSSYNEQFF
TRBJ2-3,.,TRBV7-2,.,TGTGCCAGCAGCTTTAGGGGGATAAGCACAGATACGCAGTATTTT,CASSFRGISTDTQYF
TRBJ2-1,.,TRBV7-9,TRBD2,TGTGCCAGCAGCTCAGCGGGAGGTCGGACCTACAATGAGCAGTTCTTC,CASSSAGGRTYNEQFF
TRBJ1-2,.,TRBV6-5,.,TGTGCCAGCAGTTACTCGGGGGTTTACACCTTC,CASSYSGVYTF
TRBJ2-7,.,TRBV5-1,.,TGCGCCAGCAGCTTGGATCCGGGGGCCTCCTACGAGCAGTACTTC,CASSLDPGASYEQYF
TRBJ2-5,.,TRBV4-2,.,TGTGCCAGCAGCGCCTCAATCCGGGAGACCCAGTACTTC,CASSASIRETQYF
TRBJ2-2,.,TRBV5-6,.,TGTGCCAGCAGCTCCGTCCGTGGCGGGGAGCTGTTTTTT,CASSSVRGGELFF